The 30 T cell receptor beta chains below all came from one sample that was sequenced in a study of T cell responses to AZD1222 COVID-19 vaccine. TCRdb's copy holds only in-frame clones and misses some; the assay was immunoSEQ multiplex PCR. This table holds some 170,000 clones, around 92% found once. Sequenced material: peripheral blood, taken 28 days after the second AZD1222 dose. These TCRs come from an adult who received the AZD1222 COVID-19 vaccine.

The chain joins TRBV7-9 to TRBJ2-3, with D perhaps matching TRBD2 (6 bases). There are 15 residues in the CDR3. Germline CDR1 and CDR2: SEHNR and FQNEAQ (reference sequence). V dropped 2 bases and J dropped 6 bases, with 15 bases sitting between them. CDR3 protein: CASSLRLSGADTQYF. The CDR3 DNA reads as TGTGCCAGCAGCTTAAGGCTCTCGGGAGCTGATACGCAGTATTTT.

This clone appeared a few times. The J gene is TRBJ1-3, the V gene TRBV30, with TRBD1 matching over 7 bases. Germline V lookup: CDR1 GTSNPN, CDR2 SVGIG (reference sequence). V shed 3 bases and J 0 bases; nucleotides not matched to a gene: 2. This CDR3 is built from 14 residues. CDR3 DNA: TGTGCCTGGAGGACAGGGTTCTCTGGAAACACCATATATTTT. The encoded protein is CAWRTGFSGNTIYF.

This clone appeared once. This chain links TRBV19 with TRBJ1-4; no clear D gene. This CDR3 is built from 16 residues. Germline V gene lookup returns CDR1 LNHDA and CDR2 SQIVND (reference sequence). V was pared by 6 bases and J by 0 bases, with 14 bases between. The CDR3 loop reads CASSHGGSPTNEKLFF. DNA for the CDR3: TGTGCCAGTAGCCACGGAGGGTCCCCAACTAATGAAAAACTGTTTTTT.

This chain links TRBV12-5 with TRBJ1-6, with 7 bases fitting TRBD1. Germline values: CDR1 LGHNT, CDR2 FRNRAP. The CDR3 extends over 21 amino acids. The trim removed 4 bases at V and 1 base at J, leaving 19 bases unmatched. The CDR3 DNA reads as TGTGCTAGTGGTTCCCAAATAACGGGACAGCTCCGTGTGTCCTATAATTCACCCCTCCACTTT. Translation gives CASGSQITGQLRVSYNSPLHF.

The gene calls are TRBV4-2 and TRBJ2-3; D not resolved. The CDR3 is 14 amino acids. V was trimmed by 0 bases and J by 8 bases, leaving 12 bases between them. CDR1 is LGHNA, CDR2 YNFKEQ, per germline. CDR3: CASSQESTLPTQYF. CDR3 in DNA: TGTGCCAGCAGCCAAGAATCGACTCTTCCTACGCAGTATTTT.

The chain recombines TRBV29-1 with TRBJ2-1, with 12 bases lining up with TRBD2. The CDR3 loop spans 19 amino acids. Germline V gene sequence: CDR1 SQVTM, CDR2 ANQGSEA. V dropped 6 bases and J dropped 0; count of bases not matched to a gene: 15. The DNA for the CDR3 is TGCAGCGTAGACTACAGGGGTCTAGCGGGGGGGAGCTCCTACAATGAGCAGTTCTTC. As protein: CSVDYRGLAGGSSYNEQFF.

The chain joins TRBV20-1 to TRBJ1-1, with D unclear. Trimming removed 4 bases from V and 1 base from J, with 4 bases in between. The germline V gene has CDR1 DFQATT and CDR2 SNEGSKA (reference sequence). There are 11 residues in the CDR3. CDR3 amino acids: CSATRNTEAFF. The CDR3 region has the DNA TGCAGTGCTACCAGGAACACTGAAGCTTTCTTT.

Points on this clone: The junction differs from germline at one of its ends, possibly a read error. Other DNA sequences from this sample encode an identical CDR3 as well. The chain recombines TRBV30 with TRBJ2-2, with 7 nucleotides matching TRBD2. The CDR3 loop spans 15 amino acids. CDR1 and CDR2 (germline): GTSNPN, SVGIG (reference sequence). CDR3 DNA sequence: TGTGCCTGGAGTCCCCGGACTAGAGACACTGGGGAGCTGTTTTTT. Its protein is CAWSPRTRDTGELFF.

J is TRBJ2-7 and V is TRBV10-2; 7 bases match TRBD1. CDR3 size: 14 residues. J lost 3 bases, V lost 10 bases, and 12 bases had no gene match. Germline CDR1 and CDR2: WSHSY and SAAADI. The CDR3 loop reads CAKKPGQPNYEQYF. Written as DNA, the CDR3 is TGCGCCAAAAAACCGGGACAGCCCAACTACGAGCAGTACTTC.

V is TRBV15 and J is TRBJ1-4; perhaps TRBD1 as D (6 bases). Germline assignment: CDR1 LNHNV and CDR2 YYDKDF (reference sequence). The CDR3 spans 15 residues. Deletions cut 5 bases from V and 2 bases from J, with 12 bases between. Here the CDR3 reads CATSRWDTTNEKLFF. The CDR3 DNA reads as TGTGCCACCAGCCGTTGGGACACCACTAATGAAAAACTGTTTTTT.

The V gene is TRBV7-8, the J gene TRBJ2-3; D is unresolved. This CDR3 contains 15 residues. V lost 2 bases and J lost 0, with 9 bases in between. The germline V gene encodes CDR1 SGHVS and CDR2 FQNEAQ. The CDR3 DNA is TGTGCCAGCAGCTTAAAAGCCCTTAGCACAGATACGCAGTATTTT. It translates to CASSLKALSTDTQYF.

In the case of this clone: Within the sample, other DNA sequences also encode this same CDR3. The chain has TRBV24-1 and TRBJ2-3; D not certain. This CDR3 has 13 amino acids. The germline gives CDR1 KGHDR, CDR2 SFDVKD. Between the trimmed V and J ends, which lost 6 bases and 1 base, there was a span of 7 bases. CDR3 sequence reads: CATSRRGTDTQYF. The CDR3 nucleotides are TGTGCCACCAGTAGGAGAGGCACAGATACGCAGTATTTT.

The chain is built from TRBV19 and TRBJ2-1; TRBD1 agrees at 8 bases. This CDR3 spans 15 amino acids. The V gene's germline CDR1 is LNHDA and CDR2 SQIVND (reference sequence). V lost 3 bases, J lost 4 bases, and 5 bases stayed unmatched. This chain's CDR3 is CASSIQGATYNEQFF. The CDR3 region has the DNA TGTGCCAGTAGTATTCAGGGGGCTACGTACAATGAGCAGTTCTTC.

The chain uses TRBV3-1 (or the pseudogene TRBV3-2) and TRBJ1-2; D possibly corresponds to TRBD1 (5 bases). Looked up from germline, CDR1 is LGHDT and CDR2 is YNNKEL (reference sequence). The CDR3 consists of 18 residues. The germline V and J ends were trimmed by 1 base and 3 bases, with 21 bases remaining between them. CDR3 sequence (DNA): TGTGCCAGCAGCCAAGCGACCAGGGTGTCTCCTTCGGACTATGGCTACACCTTC. Its protein is CASSQATRVSPSDYGYTF.

Worth noting for this clone: The junction does not match germline at one end; this may be a read error. This sequence joins TRBV11-2 and TRBJ1-4; 9 bases are a match to TRBD1. In germline, CDR1 is SGHAT, CDR2 FQNNGV. The CDR3 has 14 amino acids. CDR3 residues: CASSFGTGNGKLFF. CDR3 DNA: TGTGCCAGCAGCTTTGGGACAGGGAATGGAAAACTGTTTTTT.

The chain carries TRBV12-3 or TRBV12-4 and TRBJ1-2; a weak D match, TRBD1 (5 bases). Trimming pared 6 bases from V and 6 bases from J, leaving 14 bases between. The length of the CDR3 is 13 residues. CDR3 protein: CASSQGGRDGYTF. CDR3 nucleotides: TGTGCCAGCAGCCAGGGAGGGCGGGATGGCTACACCTTC.

The gene calls are TRBV5-1 and TRBJ2-2; D is ambiguous. CDR1 and CDR2 (germline): SGHRS, YFSETQ. This CDR3 is 16 amino acids long. Trimming cost V 4 bases and J 4 bases, with 17 bases left between them. CDR3 protein: CASSLVLRRGTGELFF. The CDR3 DNA is TGCGCCAGCAGCCTTGTCCTACGTCGTGGCACCGGGGAGCTGTTTTTT.

This chain joins TRBV10-1 and TRBJ1-5; unclear D gene. The CDR3 extends over 14 amino acids. With 4 bases removed from V and 3 bases from J, the gap between germline ends came to 10 bases. Germline CDR1 is WNHNN and CDR2 is SYGVQD (reference sequence). The CDR3 here is CASSAEQYNQPQHF. CDR3 nucleotides: TGCGCCAGCAGTGCGGAACAGTACAATCAGCCCCAGCATTTT.

The V and J genes are TRBV9 and TRBJ1-1; 7 bases fit TRBD1. The CDR3 covers 14 residues. Germline V gene lookup returns CDR1 SGDLS and CDR2 YYNGEE. The trim removed 4 bases at V and 5 bases at J, leaving 8 bases unmatched. The CDR3 region is CASSTQGGFTEAFF. CDR3 in DNA: TGTGCCAGCAGCACCCAGGGGGGATTTACTGAAGCTTTCTTT.

This rearrangement joins TRBV29-1 to TRBJ1-2; no definite D call. The CDR3 spans 14 residues. Between the trimmed V and J ends, which lost 2 bases and 4 bases, there was a span of 14 bases. Per the germline V gene, CDR1 is SQVTM and CDR2 is ANQGSEA. DNA of the CDR3: TGCAGCGTTGAACGGGTCCAGGTTTCCTATGGCTACACCTTC. Its translation: CSVERVQVSYGYTF.

The chain has TRBV7-9 and TRBJ1-2; D uncertain. The germline V and J ends were trimmed by 8 bases and 4 bases, with 8 bases remaining between them. Germline loops: CDR1 SEHNR, CDR2 FQNEAQ (reference sequence). This CDR3 is 11 amino acids long. CDR3 amino acids: CASGVSYGYTF. As DNA, the CDR3 is TGTGCCAGCGGGGTGTCCTATGGCTACACCTTC. The variable domain in full, with the rest retrieved from reference TRBV7-9 and TRBJ1-2, is DTGVSQNPRHKITKRGQNVTFRCDPISEHNRLYWYRQTLGQGPEFLTYFQNEAQLEKSRLLSDRFSAERPKGSFSTLEIQRTEQGDSAMYLCASGVSYGYTFGSGTRLTVV.

The chain employs TRBV18 and TRBJ1-4, with a possible D match to TRBD1 (6 bases). CDR3 length: 14 amino acids. Germline assignment: CDR1 KGHSH and CDR2 LQKENI. The V and J ends lost 2 bases and 8 bases respectively, with 12 bases between them. This chain's CDR3 is CASSPSRGGEKLFF. The CDR3 coding sequence is TGTGCCAGCTCACCAAGCAGGGGCGGGGAAAAACTGTTTTTT. Based on the CDR3 plus reference TRBV18 and TRBJ1-4, the full variable domain is NAGVMQNPRHLVRRRGQEARLRCSPMKGHSHVYWYRQLPEEGLKFMVYLQKENIIDESGMPKERFSAEFPKEGPSILRIQQVVRGDSAAYFCASSPSRGGEKLFFGSGTQLSVL.

V gene TRBV7-6 combines with J gene TRBJ2-3; 10 bases fit TRBD2. The CDR3 has 15 residues. Losses at the gene ends were 3 bases for V and 2 bases for J; bases not matched to a gene: 2. Germline V gives CDR1 SGHVS, CDR2 FNYEAQ. The CDR3 region has the DNA TGTGCCAGCAGCTTTAGCGGGGGGCACACAGATACGCAGTATTTT. Protein product: CASSFSGGHTDTQYF. Complete variable domain (other parts from reference TRBV7-6 and TRBJ2-3): GAGVSQSPRYKVTKRGQDVALRCDPISGHVSLYWYRQALGQGPEFLTYFNYEAQQDKSGLPNDRFSAERPEGSISTLTIQRTEQRDSAMYRCASSFSGGHTDTQYFGPGTRLTVL.

The genes are TRBV10-3 and TRBJ2-5, with 9 bases aligning to TRBD2. The CDR3 is 16 residues long. The J segment lost 6 bases and the V segment lost 3 bases, leaving 11 bases of the junction unmatched. Per the germline V gene, CDR1 is ENHRY and CDR2 is SYGVKD. CDR3 nucleotides: TGTGCCATCAGTGATATTGTAGCGGGGGTGATGAAGACCCAGTACTTC. Translating gives CAISDIVAGVMKTQYF.

This clone was observed a single time. This sequence joins TRBV18 and TRBJ2-7; TRBD2 aligns across 8 bases. The CDR3 extends over 14 amino acids. Trimming cost V 3 bases and J 2 bases; bases outside gene matches: 3. CDR1 and CDR2 (germline): KGHSH, LQKENI. The CDR3 is CASSPAGGAYEQYF. Written as DNA, the CDR3 is TGTGCCAGCTCACCGGCGGGGGGCGCCTACGAGCAGTACTTC. The variable domain in full, with the rest retrieved from reference TRBV18 and TRBJ2-7, is NAGVMQNPRHLVRRRGQEARLRCSPMKGHSHVYWYRQLPEEGLKFMVYLQKENIIDESGMPKERFSAEFPKEGPSILRIQQVVRGDSAAYFCASSPAGGAYEQYFGPGTRLTVT.

The gene calls are TRBV7-2 and TRBJ2-3; 8 bases align to TRBD1. Germline loops: CDR1 SGHTA, CDR2 FQGNSA. V trimming: 5 bases; J trimming: 6 bases; junction bases outside the gene matches: 10. The CDR3 length is 15 residues. The CDR3 region has the DNA TGTGCCAGCAGCCCTAACGGACAGGGCCCCGATACGCAGTATTTT. It encodes CASSPNGQGPDTQYF.

This sequence joins TRBV6-5 and TRBJ2-5, with TRBD1 identical over 7 bases. Germline V CDR1 and CDR2: MNHEY, SVGAGI. The CDR3 spans 15 residues. With V trimmed by 7 bases and J by 2 bases, 10 bases remained unmatched. The chain's CDR3 is CASTPLGTAQETQYF. In DNA form, the CDR3 reads TGTGCCAGCACCCCCCTTGGGACAGCTCAAGAGACCCAGTACTTC.

The gene calls are TRBV2 and TRBJ1-1, with 7 positions matching TRBD1. V lost 5 bases, J lost 2 bases, and 2 bases stayed unmatched. Germline V lookup: CDR1 SNHLY, CDR2 FYNNEI. This CDR3 contains 13 residues. The CDR3 region is CASSRTGNTEAFF. CDR3 coding DNA: TGTGCCAGCAGTCGGACAGGAAACACTGAAGCTTTCTTT.

The chain couples TRBV5-1 to TRBJ2-3, with TRBD1 matching 9 bases. Germline CDR1 reads SGHRS; CDR2 reads YFSETQ. V dropped 4 bases and J dropped 5; count of bases not matched to a gene: 8. This CDR3 comprises 15 residues. The CDR3 DNA follows: TGCGCCAGCAGCCCTGGACAGGGGCTGCAAGATACGCAGTATTTT. Amino acid sequence: CASSPGQGLQDTQYF.

This clone came up a few times. V gene TRBV4-2 combines with J gene TRBJ2-5, with D perhaps matching TRBD2 (7 bases). Germline V lookup: CDR1 LGHNA, CDR2 YNFKEQ. V lost 1 base, J lost 1 base, and 13 bases lay in between. CDR3 length equals 16 residues. Here the CDR3 DNA reads TGTGCCAGCAGCCAAGTATTAGGGGGGGCCCAAGAGACCCAGTACTTC. It encodes CASSQVLGGAQETQYF.